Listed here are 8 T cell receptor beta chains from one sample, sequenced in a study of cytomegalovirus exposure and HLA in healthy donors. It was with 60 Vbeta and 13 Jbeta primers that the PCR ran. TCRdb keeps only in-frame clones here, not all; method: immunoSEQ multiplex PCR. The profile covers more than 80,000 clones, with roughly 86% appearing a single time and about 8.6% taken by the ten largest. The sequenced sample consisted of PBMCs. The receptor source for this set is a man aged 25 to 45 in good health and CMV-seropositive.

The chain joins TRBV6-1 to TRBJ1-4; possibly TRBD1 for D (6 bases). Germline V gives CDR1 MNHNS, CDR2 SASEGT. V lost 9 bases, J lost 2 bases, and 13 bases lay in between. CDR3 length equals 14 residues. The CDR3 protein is CASSPRGTNEKLFF. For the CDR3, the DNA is TGTGCCAGTTCACCCAGGGGCACTAATGAAAAACTGTTTTTT.

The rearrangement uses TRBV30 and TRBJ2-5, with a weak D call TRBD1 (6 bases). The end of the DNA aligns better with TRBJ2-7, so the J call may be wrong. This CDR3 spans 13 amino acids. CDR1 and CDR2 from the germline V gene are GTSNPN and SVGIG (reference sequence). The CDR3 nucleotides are TGTGCCTGGAGTGAGGACAGTATCTACGAGCAGTACTTC. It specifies CAWSEDSIYEQYF.

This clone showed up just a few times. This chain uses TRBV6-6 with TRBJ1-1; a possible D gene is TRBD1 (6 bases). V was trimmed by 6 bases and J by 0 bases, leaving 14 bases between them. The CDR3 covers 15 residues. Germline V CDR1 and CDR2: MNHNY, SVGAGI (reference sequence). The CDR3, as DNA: TGTGCCAGCAGCAAAGGGACACCAATGAACACTGAAGCTTTCTTT. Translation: CASSKGTPMNTEAFF.

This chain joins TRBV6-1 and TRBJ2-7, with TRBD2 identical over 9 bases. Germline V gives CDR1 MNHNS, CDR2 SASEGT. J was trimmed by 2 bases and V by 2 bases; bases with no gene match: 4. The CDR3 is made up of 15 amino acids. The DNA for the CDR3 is TGTGCCAGCAGTGAATGGCTAGCGGGACCCTACGAGCAGTACTTC. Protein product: CASSEWLAGPYEQYF.

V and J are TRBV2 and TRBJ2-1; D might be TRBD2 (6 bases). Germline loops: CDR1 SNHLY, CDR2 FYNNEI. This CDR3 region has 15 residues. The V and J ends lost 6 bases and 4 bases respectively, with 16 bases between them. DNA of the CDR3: TGTGCCAGCAGCGCGAGGCGGGACGGTTACAATGAGCAGTTCTTC. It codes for CASSARRDGYNEQFF.

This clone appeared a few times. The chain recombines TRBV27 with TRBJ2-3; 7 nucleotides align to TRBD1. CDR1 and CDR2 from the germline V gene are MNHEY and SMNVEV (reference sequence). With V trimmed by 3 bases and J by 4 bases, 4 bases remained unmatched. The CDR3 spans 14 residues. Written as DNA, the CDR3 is TGTGCCAGCAGTTTGGGGGACAGTTCAGATACGCAGTATTTT. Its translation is CASSLGDSSDTQYF.

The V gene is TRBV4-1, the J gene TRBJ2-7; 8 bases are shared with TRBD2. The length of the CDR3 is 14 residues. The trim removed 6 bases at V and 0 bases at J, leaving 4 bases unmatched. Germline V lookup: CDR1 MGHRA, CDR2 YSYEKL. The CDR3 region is CASSAREVSYEQYF. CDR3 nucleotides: TGCGCCAGCAGTGCGCGGGAGGTCTCCTACGAGCAGTACTTC.

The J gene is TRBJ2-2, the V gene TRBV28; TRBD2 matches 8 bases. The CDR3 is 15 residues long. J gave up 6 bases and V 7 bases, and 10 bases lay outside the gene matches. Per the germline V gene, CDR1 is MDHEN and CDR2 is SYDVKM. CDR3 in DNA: TGTGCCAGCACCCGTCTCGGGAGGGCCGCCGGGGAGCTGTTTTTT. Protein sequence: CASTRLGRAAGELFF.